The 10 T cell receptor beta chains below all came from one sample that was sequenced in a study of blood T cell repertoires in COVID-19. The method was immunoSEQ multiplex PCR; TCRdb's version includes in-frame clones alone and lacks a portion of them. The repertoire consists of approximately 260,000 clones, with 75% to 90% occurring once and the leading ten covering about 4.9%. Sequencing input: peripheral blood. The receptors stem from a man aged 55 to 69 who had recovered from COVID-19.

V gene TRBV6-5 combines with J gene TRBJ2-7, with TRBD1 matching over 7 bases. Germline V gives CDR1 MNHEY, CDR2 SVGAGI. The CDR3 is 13 residues long. Trimming took 5 bases from V and 7 from J; bases not matched to a gene: 8. CDR3 sequence reads: CASSKTGTPEQYF. As DNA, the CDR3 is TGTGCCAGCAGTAAGACAGGGACGCCTGAGCAGTACTTC.

V gene TRBV11-3 combines with J gene TRBJ2-1; 7 bases are a match to TRBD2. Germline-derived CDR1 and CDR2 are SGHNT and YENEEA. Trimming removed 5 bases from V and 0 bases from J; junction bases left unmatched: 7. The CDR3 totals 16 residues. CDR3 region: CASSLAGDFSYNEQFF. The CDR3 DNA sequence: TGTGCCAGCAGCCTGGCGGGGGATTTCTCCTACAATGAGCAGTTCTTC. The full variable domain, completed using reference TRBV11-3 and TRBJ2-1, is EAGVVQSPRYKIIEKKQPVAFWCNPISGHNTLYWYLQNLGQGPELLIRYENEEAVDDSQLPKDRFSAERLKGVDSTLKIQPAELGDSAVYLCASSLAGDFSYNEQFFGPGTRLTVL.

The chain links TRBV13 to TRBJ1-2; a possible D gene is TRBD1 (5 bases). Germline V gives CDR1 PRHDT, CDR2 FYEKMQ (reference sequence). The CDR3 runs 14 residues. Trimming took 3 bases from V and 6 from J, leaving 14 bases between them. The CDR3, as DNA: TGTGCCAGCAGCTTTTTCCAGGGTAGGAATGGCTACACCTTC. Protein product: CASSFFQGRNGYTF.

V is TRBV5-5 and J is TRBJ2-7; 9 positions agree with TRBD1. The V and J ends lost 0 bases and 1 base, in that order; junction bases with no gene match: 11. In germline, CDR1 is SGHKS, CDR2 YYEKEE (reference sequence). The CDR3 has 18 amino acids. As DNA, the CDR3 is TGTGCCAGCAGCTTGGGGGGACTACAGGGGGCCGGGTCCTACGAGCAGTACTTC. Protein sequence: CASSLGGLQGAGSYEQYF.

The chain recombines TRBV5-1 with TRBJ2-3, with TRBD2 matching over 11 bases. The CDR3 sequence is 19 residues long. V was clipped by 6 bases and J by 1 base; unmatched bases: 16. The V gene's germline CDR1 is SGHRS and CDR2 YFSETQ. The DNA of the CDR3 is TGCGCCAGCAAAAAAGGGCCTAGCGGGAGGCTGGTCGGCACAGATACGCAGTATTTT. Its protein is CASKKGPSGRLVGTDTQYF.

The chain has TRBV28 and TRBJ1-1; D call uncertain. Trimming took 3 bases from V and 1 from J, leaving 9 bases between them. The length of the CDR3 is 14 residues. CDR1 MDHEN and CDR2 SYDVKM come from the germline V gene. The CDR3 sequence is CASSLPRGNTEAFF. CDR3 sequence (DNA): TGTGCCAGCAGTTTGCCGCGTGGGAACACTGAAGCTTTCTTT.

V usage is TRBV6-1 and J usage is TRBJ1-1; D not resolved. Germline V gene lookup returns CDR1 MNHNS and CDR2 SASEGT. CDR3 size: 14 residues. Trimming pared 1 base from V and 5 bases from J, leaving 11 bases between. CDR3 sequence (DNA): TGTGCCAGCAGTGAAGTCGGGTTGCGAACTGAAGCTTTCTTT. Encoded protein: CASSEVGLRTEAFF.

The CDR3 here is CASSRTSGPLYEQFF. Written as DNA, the CDR3 is TGTGCCAGCAGCCGGACTAGCGGCCCTCTGTATGAGCAGTTCTTC. The chain couples TRBV3-1 (or the pseudogene TRBV3-2) to TRBJ2-1; 10 nucleotides agree with TRBD2. V lost 4 bases to trimming and J lost 8 bases; unmatched junction nucleotides: 8. The germline V gene has CDR1 LGHDT and CDR2 YNNKEL (reference sequence). The CDR3 sequence is 15 residues long.

The chain links TRBV5-4 to TRBJ2-7, with D unresolved. The V and J ends lost 6 bases and 3 bases respectively, with 13 bases between them. The CDR3 sequence is 13 residues long. The germline V gene has CDR1 SGHNT and CDR2 YYREEE (reference sequence). Written as DNA, the CDR3 is TGTGCCAGCACGTTTAAGAATAGCTACGAGCAGTACTTC. It encodes CASTFKNSYEQYF.

The chain has TRBV19 and TRBJ2-1, with D possibly matching TRBD1 (6 bases). This CDR3 contains 14 residues. Trimming cost V 5 bases and J 0 bases, with 8 bases left between them. Germline V gene lookup returns CDR1 LNHDA and CDR2 SQIVND (reference sequence). The chain's CDR3 is CASSHRASYNEQFF. The CDR3 region has the DNA TGTGCCAGTAGTCACAGGGCCTCCTACAATGAGCAGTTCTTC.